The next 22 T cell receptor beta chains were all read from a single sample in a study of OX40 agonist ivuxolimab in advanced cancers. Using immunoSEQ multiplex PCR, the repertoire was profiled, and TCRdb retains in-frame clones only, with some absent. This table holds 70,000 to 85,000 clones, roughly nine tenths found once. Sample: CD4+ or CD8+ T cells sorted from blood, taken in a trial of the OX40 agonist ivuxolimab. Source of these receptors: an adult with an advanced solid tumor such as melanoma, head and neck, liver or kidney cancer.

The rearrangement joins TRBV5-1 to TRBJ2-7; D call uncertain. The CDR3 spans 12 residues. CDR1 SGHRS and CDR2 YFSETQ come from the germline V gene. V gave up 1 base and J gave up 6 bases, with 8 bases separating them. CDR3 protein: CASSLLGSEQYF. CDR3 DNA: TGCGCCAGCAGCTTGTTGGGTAGCGAGCAGTACTTC.

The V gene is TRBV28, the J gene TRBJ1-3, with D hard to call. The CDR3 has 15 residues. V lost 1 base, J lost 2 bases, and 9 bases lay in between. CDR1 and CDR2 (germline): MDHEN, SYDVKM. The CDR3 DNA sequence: TGTGCCAGCAGTTTATCTCCAGCGACTGGAAACACCATATATTTT. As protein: CASSLSPATGNTIYF.

The CDR3 here is CASSLTGGPQETQYF. The CDR3 nucleotides read TGTGCCAGCAGCTTGACAGGGGGACCCCAAGAGACCCAGTACTTC. The chain combines TRBV5-4 with TRBJ2-5, with 8 bases lining up with TRBD1. CDR3 length equals 15 residues. The ends lost 1 base at V and 1 base at J; junction bases unmatched: 3. CDR1 is SGHNT, CDR2 YYREEE, per germline (reference sequence).

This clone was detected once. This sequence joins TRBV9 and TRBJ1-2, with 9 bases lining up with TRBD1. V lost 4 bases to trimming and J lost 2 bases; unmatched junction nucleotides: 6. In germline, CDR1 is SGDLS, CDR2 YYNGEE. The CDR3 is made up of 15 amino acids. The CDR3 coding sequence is TGTGCCAGCAGCCAACGGGACAGGGTGAACTATGGCTACACCTTC. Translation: CASSQRDRVNYGYTF.

In DNA form, the CDR3 reads TGTGCCAGCAGCTTAGTCGCGGGGTACACAGATACGCAGTATTTT. Translation gives CASSLVAGYTDTQYF. V usage is TRBV7-6 and J usage is TRBJ2-3, with D possibly being TRBD2 (6 bases). The CDR3 is 15 residues long. Germline CDR1 is SGHVS and CDR2 is FNYEAQ. V was pared by 1 base and J by 2 bases, with 10 bases between.

CDR3 bases: TGTGCCAGCAGCTTAGGGGATGGTAGGAGTGAAAAACTGTTTTTT. The encoded protein is CASSLGDGRSEKLFF. This chain joins TRBV7-9 and TRBJ1-4; D gene ambiguous. The length of the CDR3 is 15 residues. With 1 base removed from V and 7 bases from J, the gap between germline ends came to 13 bases. The V gene's germline CDR1 is SEHNR and CDR2 FQNEAQ (reference sequence).

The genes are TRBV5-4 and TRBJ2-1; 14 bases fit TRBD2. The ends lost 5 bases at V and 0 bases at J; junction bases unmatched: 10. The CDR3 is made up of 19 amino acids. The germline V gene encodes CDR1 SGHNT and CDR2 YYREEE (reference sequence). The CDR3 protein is CASSSKTSGRGSSYNEQFF. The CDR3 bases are TGTGCCAGCAGTTCCAAGACTAGCGGGAGGGGGAGCTCCTACAATGAGCAGTTCTTC.

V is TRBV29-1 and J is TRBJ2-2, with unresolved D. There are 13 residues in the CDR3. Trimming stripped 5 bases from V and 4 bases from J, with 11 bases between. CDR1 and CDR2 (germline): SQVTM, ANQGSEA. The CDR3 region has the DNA TGCAGCGTTAGGGCAAGAATCACCGGGGAGCTGTTTTTT. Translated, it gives CSVRARITGELFF.

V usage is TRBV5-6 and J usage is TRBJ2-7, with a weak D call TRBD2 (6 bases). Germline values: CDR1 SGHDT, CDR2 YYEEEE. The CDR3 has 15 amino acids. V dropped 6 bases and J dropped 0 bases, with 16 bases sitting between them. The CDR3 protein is CASIGGDHSSYEQYF. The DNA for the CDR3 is TGTGCCAGCATAGGAGGGGACCATAGCTCCTACGAGCAGTACTTC.

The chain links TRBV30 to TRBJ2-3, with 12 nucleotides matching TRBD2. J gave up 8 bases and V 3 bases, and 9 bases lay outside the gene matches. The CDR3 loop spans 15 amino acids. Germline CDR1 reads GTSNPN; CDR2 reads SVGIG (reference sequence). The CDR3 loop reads CAWRSTSGRLGTQYF. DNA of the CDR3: TGTGCCTGGAGAAGCACTAGCGGGAGGTTGGGTACGCAGTATTTT.

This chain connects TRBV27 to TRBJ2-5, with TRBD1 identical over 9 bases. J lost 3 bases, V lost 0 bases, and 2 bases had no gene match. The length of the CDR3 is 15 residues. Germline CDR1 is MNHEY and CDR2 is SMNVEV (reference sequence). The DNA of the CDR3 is TGTGCCAGCAGTTTATCCTGGACAGGGGAAGAGACCCAGTACTTC. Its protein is CASSLSWTGEETQYF.

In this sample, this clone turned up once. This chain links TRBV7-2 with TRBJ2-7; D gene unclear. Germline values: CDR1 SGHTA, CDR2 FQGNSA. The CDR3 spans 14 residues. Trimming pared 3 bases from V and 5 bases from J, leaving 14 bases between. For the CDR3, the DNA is TGTGCCAGCAGCTTTCCGGACCGGCGGAACGAGCAGTACTTC. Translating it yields CASSFPDRRNEQYF. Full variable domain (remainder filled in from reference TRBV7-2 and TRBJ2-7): GAGVSQSPSNKVTEKGKDVELRCDPISGHTALYWYRQSLGQGLEFLIYFQGNSAPDKSGLPSDRFSAERTGGSVSTLTIQRTQQEDSAVYLCASSFPDRRNEQYFGPGTRLTVT.

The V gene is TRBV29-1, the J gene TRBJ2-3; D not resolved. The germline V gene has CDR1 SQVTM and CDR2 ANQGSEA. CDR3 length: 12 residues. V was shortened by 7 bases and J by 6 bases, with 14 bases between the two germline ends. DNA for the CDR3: TGCAGCGCCGTAGGGTATGCGGATACGCAGTATTTT. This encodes CSAVGYADTQYF.

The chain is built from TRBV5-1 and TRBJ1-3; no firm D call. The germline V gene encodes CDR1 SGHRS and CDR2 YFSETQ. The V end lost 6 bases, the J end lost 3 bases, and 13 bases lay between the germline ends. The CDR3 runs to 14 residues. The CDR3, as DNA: TGCGCCAGCACGGATTACGCTGGTGGAAACACCATATATTTT. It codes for CASTDYAGGNTIYF.

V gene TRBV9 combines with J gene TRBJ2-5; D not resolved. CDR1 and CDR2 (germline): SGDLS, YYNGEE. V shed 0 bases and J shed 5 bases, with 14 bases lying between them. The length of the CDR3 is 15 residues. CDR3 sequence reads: CASSVGSAPVETQYF. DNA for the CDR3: TGTGCCAGCAGCGTAGGGTCCGCGCCTGTTGAGACCCAGTACTTC.

The CDR3 sequence is CASSGGPLSNTDTQYF. The CDR3 DNA sequence: TGTGCCAGCAGTGGGGGGCCCCTGTCGAACACAGATACGCAGTATTTT. The chain has TRBV28 and TRBJ2-3; D may be TRBD1 or TRBD2 (6 bases each). The length of the CDR3 is 16 residues. Trimming took 5 bases from V and 2 from J, leaving 17 bases between them. Germline values: CDR1 MDHEN, CDR2 SYDVKM.

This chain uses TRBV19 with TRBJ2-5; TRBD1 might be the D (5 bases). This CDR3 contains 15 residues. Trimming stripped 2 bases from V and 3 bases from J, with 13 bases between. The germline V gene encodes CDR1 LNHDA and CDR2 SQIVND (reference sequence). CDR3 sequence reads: CASSITRSGKETQYF. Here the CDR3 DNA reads TGTGCCAGTAGTATAACGAGGTCAGGGAAAGAGACCCAGTACTTC.

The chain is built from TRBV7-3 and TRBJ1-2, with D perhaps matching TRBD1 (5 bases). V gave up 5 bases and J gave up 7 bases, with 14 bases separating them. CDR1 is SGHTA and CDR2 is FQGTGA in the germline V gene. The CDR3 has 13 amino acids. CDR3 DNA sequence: TGTGCCAGCAGCCCGGGACCGGAGGGTGGCTACACCTTC. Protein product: CASSPGPEGGYTF.

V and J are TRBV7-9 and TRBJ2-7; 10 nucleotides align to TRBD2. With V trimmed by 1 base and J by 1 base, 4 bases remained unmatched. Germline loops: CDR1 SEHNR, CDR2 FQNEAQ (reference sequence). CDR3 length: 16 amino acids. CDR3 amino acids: CASSLGMTSGSYEQYF. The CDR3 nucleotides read TGTGCCAGCAGCTTAGGTATGACTAGCGGGTCCTACGAGCAGTACTTC. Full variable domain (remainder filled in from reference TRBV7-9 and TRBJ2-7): DTGVSQNPRHKITKRGQNVTFRCDPISEHNRLYWYRQTLGQGPEFLTYFQNEAQLEKSRLLSDRFSAERPKGSFSTLEIQRTEQGDSAMYLCASSLGMTSGSYEQYFGPGTRLTVT.

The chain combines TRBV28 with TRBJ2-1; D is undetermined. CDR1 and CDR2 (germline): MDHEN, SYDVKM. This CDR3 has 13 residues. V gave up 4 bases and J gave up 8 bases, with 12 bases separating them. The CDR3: CASSSQLSYEQFF. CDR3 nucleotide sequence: TGTGCCAGCAGTTCTCAACTGTCCTATGAGCAGTTCTTC.

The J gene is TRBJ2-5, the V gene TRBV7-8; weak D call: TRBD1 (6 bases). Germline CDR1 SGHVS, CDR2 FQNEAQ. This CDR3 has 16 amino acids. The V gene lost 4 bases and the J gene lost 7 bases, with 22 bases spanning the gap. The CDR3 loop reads CASSSQTGFRTGTQYF. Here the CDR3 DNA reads TGTGCCAGCAGCTCACAGACAGGCTTCCGTACGGGGACCCAGTACTTC.

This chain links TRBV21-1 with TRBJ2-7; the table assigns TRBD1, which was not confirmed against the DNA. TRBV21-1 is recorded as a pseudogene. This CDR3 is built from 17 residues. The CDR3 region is CASSKEGQGQMVDEQYF. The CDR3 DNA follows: TGTGCCAGCAGCAAAGAGGGTCAGGGACAGATGGTGGACGAGCAGTACTTC.